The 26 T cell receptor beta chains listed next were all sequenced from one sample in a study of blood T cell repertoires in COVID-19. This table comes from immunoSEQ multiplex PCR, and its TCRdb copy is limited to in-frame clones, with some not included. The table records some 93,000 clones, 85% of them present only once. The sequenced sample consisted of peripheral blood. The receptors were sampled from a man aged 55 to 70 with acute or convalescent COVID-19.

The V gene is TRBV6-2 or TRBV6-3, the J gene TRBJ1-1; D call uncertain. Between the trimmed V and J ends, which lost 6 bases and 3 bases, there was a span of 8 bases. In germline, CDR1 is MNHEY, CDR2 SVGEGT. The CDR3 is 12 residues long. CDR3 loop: CASSSSHTEAFF. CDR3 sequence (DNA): TGTGCCAGCAGCAGCTCTCACACTGAAGCTTTCTTT.

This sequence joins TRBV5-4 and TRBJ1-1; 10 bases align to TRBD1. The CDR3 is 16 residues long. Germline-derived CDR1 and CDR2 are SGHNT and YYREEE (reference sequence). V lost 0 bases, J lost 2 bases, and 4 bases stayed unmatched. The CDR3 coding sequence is TGTGCCAGCAGCTTGGGACAGGGGGCACTAAACACTGAAGCTTTCTTT. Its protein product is CASSLGQGALNTEAFF.

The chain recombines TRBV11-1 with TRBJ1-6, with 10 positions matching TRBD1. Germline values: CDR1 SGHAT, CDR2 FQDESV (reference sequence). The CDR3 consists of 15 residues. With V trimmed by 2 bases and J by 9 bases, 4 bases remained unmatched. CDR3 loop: CASSLRGQGSSPLHF. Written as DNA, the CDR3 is TGTGCCAGCAGCTTAAGGGGACAGGGGAGTTCACCCCTCCACTTT.

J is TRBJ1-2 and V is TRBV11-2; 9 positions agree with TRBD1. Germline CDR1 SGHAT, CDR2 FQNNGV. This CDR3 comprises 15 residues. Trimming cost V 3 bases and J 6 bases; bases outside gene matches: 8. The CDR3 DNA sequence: TGTGCCAGCAGCTTTACAGGGGGCGCAGGGGATGGCTACACCTTC. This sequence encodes CASSFTGGAGDGYTF.

This CDR3 is CASSSLTAYEGTQYF. As DNA, the CDR3 is TGTGCCAGCAGCTCCCTGACGGCGTATGAGGGTACCCAGTACTTC. This chain links TRBV11-2 with TRBJ2-5, with D maybe TRBD2 (5 bases). This CDR3 has 15 residues. With 4 bases removed from V and 8 bases from J, the gap between germline ends came to 20 bases. Germline CDR1 reads SGHAT; CDR2 reads FQNNGV.

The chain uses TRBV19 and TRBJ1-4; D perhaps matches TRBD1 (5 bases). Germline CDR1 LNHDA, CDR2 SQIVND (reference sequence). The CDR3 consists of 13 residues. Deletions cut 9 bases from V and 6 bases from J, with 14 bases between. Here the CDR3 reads CASHGPGDEKLFF. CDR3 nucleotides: TGTGCCAGCCACGGCCCGGGGGATGAAAAACTGTTTTTT.

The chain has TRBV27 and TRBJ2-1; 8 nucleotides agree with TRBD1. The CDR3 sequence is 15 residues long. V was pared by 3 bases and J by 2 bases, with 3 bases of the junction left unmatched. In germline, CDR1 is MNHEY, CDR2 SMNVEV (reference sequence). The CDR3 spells CASSFRDRTYNEQFF. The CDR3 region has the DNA TGTGCCAGCAGTTTCCGGGACAGGACCTACAATGAGCAGTTCTTC.

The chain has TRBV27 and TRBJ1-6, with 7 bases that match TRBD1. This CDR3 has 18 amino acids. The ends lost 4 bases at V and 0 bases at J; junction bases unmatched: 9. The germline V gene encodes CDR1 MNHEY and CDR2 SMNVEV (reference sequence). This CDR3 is CASSSKGQTSSYNSPLHF. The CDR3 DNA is TGTGCCAGCAGTTCTAAGGGACAGACGAGCTCCTATAATTCACCCCTCCACTTT.

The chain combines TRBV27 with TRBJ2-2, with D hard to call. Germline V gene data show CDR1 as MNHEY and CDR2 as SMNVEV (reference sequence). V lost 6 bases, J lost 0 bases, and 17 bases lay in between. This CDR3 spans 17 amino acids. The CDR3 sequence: CASRQFISLSNTGELFF. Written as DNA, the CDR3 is TGTGCCAGCAGACAATTTATAAGTCTTTCGAACACCGGGGAGCTGTTTTTT.

The CDR3 coding sequence is TGTGCCAGCACCCTACTAGCGGGGGGGCCAGATACGCAGTATTTT. Its protein is CASTLLAGGPDTQYF. The chain recombines TRBV11-2 with TRBJ2-3; TRBD2 matches 13 bases. This CDR3 spans 15 amino acids. Losses at the gene ends were 7 bases for V and 4 bases for J; bases not matched to a gene: 5. CDR1 and CDR2 (germline): SGHAT, FQNNGV.

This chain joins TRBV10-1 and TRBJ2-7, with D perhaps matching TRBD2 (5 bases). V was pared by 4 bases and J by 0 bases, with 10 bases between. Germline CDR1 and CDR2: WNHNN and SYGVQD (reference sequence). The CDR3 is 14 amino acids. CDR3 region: CASSVTGNSYEQYF. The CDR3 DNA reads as TGCGCCAGCAGTGTAACCGGGAACTCCTACGAGCAGTACTTC.

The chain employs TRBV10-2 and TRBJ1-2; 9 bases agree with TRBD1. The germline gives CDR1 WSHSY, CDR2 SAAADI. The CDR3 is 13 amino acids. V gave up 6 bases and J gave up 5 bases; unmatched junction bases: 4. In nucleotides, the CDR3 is TGCGCCAGCAGCGCCGGGACAGGGTATGGCTACACCTTC. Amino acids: CASSAGTGYGYTF.

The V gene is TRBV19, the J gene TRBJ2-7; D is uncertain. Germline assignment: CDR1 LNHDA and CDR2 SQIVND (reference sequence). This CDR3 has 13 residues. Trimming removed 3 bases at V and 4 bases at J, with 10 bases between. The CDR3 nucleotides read TGTGCCAGTAGTATCGGCCTAGATTACGAGCAGTACTTC. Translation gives CASSIGLDYEQYF.

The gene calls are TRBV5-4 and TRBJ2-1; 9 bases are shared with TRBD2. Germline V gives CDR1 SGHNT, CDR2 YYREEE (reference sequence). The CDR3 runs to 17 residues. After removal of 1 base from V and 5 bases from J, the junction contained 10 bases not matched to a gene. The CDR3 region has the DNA TGTGCCAGCAGCTTGCGGTTATTAGCGGGGGAAGACAATGAGCAGTTCTTC. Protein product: CASSLRLLAGEDNEQFF.

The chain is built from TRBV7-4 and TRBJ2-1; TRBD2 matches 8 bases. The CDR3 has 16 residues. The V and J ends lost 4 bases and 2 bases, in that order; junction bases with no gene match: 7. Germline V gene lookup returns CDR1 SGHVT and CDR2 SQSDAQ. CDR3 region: CASSSRLAYAYNEQFF. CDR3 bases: TGTGCCAGCAGCTCCCGACTAGCGTACGCCTACAATGAGCAGTTCTTC.

This CDR3 reads CASSTLQGAAGELFF. The CDR3, as DNA: TGCGCCAGCAGCACTCTCCAGGGGGCTGCCGGGGAGCTGTTTTTT. The chain employs TRBV5-1 and TRBJ2-2, with 8 nucleotides matching TRBD1. The CDR3 consists of 15 residues. After removal of 4 bases from V and 6 bases from J, the junction contained 8 bases not matched to a gene. Per germline, CDR1 SGHRS and CDR2 YFSETQ.

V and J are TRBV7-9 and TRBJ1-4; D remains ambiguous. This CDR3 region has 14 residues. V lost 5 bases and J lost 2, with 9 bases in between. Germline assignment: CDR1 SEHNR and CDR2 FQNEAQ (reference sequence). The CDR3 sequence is CASSPLGTNEKLFF. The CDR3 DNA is TGTGCCAGCAGCCCACTAGGTACTAATGAAAAACTGTTTTTT.

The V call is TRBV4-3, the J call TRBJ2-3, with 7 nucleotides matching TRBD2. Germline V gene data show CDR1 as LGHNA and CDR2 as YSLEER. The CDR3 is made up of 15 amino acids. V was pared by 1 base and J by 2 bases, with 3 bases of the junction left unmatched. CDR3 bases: TGCGCCAGCAGCCAAGCTAGCGGAAACACAGATACGCAGTATTTT. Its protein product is CASSQASGNTDTQYF.

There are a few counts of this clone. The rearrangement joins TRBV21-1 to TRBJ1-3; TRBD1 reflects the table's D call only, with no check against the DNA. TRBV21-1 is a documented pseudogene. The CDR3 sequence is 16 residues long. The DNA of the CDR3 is TGTGCCAGCAGCAAAGGGTCGGACAGGACTGGAAACACCATATATTTT. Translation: CASSKGSDRTGNTIYF.

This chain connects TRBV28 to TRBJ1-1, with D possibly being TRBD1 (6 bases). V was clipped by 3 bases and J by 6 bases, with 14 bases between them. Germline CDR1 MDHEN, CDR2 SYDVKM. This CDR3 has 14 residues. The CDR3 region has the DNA TGTGCCAGCAGTTTGATTGGGGGCCTAGCTGAAGCTTTCTTT. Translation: CASSLIGGLAEAFF.

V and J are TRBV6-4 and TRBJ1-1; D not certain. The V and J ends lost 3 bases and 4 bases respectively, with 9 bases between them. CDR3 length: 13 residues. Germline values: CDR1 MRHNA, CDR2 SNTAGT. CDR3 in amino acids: CASSEGRLTEAFF. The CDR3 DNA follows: TGTGCCAGCAGTGAAGGCAGGCTCACTGAAGCTTTCTTT.

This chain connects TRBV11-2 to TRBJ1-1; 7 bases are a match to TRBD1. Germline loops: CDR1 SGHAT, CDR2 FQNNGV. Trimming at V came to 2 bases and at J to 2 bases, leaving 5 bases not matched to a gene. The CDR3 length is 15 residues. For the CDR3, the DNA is TGTGCCAGCAGCTTAATGAGGGACAGTAACACTGAAGCTTTCTTT. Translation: CASSLMRDSNTEAFF.

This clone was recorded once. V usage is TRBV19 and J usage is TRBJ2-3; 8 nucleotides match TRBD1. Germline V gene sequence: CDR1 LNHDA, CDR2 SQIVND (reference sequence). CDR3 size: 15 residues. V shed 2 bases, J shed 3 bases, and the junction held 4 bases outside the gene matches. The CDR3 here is CASSINRQGTDTQYF. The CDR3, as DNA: TGTGCCAGTAGTATAAACCGACAGGGGACAGATACGCAGTATTTT. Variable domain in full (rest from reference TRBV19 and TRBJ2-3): DGGITQSPKYLFRKEGQNVTLSCEQNLNHDAMYWYRQDPGQGLRLIYYSQIVNDFQKGDIAEGYSVSREKKESFPLTVTSAQKNPTAFYLCASSINRQGTDTQYFGPGTRLTVL.

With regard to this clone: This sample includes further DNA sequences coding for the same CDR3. The CDR3 coding sequence is TGTGCCAGCAGCCAGGAACAGGGGGCCTACGAGCAGTACTTC. Its protein product is CASSQEQGAYEQYF. The chain is built from TRBV4-2 and TRBJ2-7, with 8 bases aligning to TRBD1. Germline CDR1 LGHNA, CDR2 YNFKEQ. The CDR3 totals 14 residues. Trimming cost V 3 bases and J 2 bases; bases outside gene matches: 3.

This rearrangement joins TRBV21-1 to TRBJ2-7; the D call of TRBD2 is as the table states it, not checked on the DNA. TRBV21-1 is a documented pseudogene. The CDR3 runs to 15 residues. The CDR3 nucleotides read TGTGCCAGCAGCACAAGACTAGCGGGGAACTACGAGCAGTACTTC. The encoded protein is CASSTRLAGNYEQYF.

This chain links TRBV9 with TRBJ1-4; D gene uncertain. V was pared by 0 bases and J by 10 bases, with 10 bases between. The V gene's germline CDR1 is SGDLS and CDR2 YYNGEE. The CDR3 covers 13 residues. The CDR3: CASSVVSEGKLFF. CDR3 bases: TGTGCCAGCAGCGTAGTGTCAGAGGGAAAACTGTTTTTT. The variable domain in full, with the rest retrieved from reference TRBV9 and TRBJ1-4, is DSGVTQTPKHLITATGQRVTLRCSPRSGDLSVYWYQQSLDQGLQFLIQYYNGEERAKGNILERFSAQQFPDLHSELNLSSLELGDSALYFCASSVVSEGKLFFGSGTQLSVL.